The entry that follows covers one T cell receptor beta chain sequence. Its antigen remains undetermined. No much larger clone is present one base from it, and per-base qualities are unavailable. This entry comes from a study of cytomegalovirus exposure and HLA in healthy donors (dated by TCRdb to between 2016 and 2019). The study in broad terms: In an earlier analysis of approximately 500 of the donors, 276 Gb of sequence data and approximately 120 million unique TCR beta sequences from about 190 million T cells were reported. Roughly 300 gigabases of sequencing data and around 80 million unique TCR sequences made up an early release that covered 500 to 700 HLA-typed donors. Of the 398 genotyped donors, approximately 80% fell in the genetic ancestry cluster associated with self-reported Caucasian donors. The study aimed to test whether cataloging public T cell receptors could reveal signatures of past pathogen exposure. The T cell repertoires of 670 or so subjects were profiled by immunosequencing and related to cytomegalovirus serostatus. Besides the first cohort of some 670 subjects, a separate validation cohort made up of over a hundred different subjects was used. To predict cytomegalovirus infection status, the study brought together high-throughput TCR immunosequencing, statistical association of individual TCRs with disease status, and machine learning. A later analysis re-analyzed previously published TCR beta repertoires from 600 to 850 donors and added high-resolution HLA genotyping to study TCR occurrence patterns. The later analysis used no new phenotypic data to find candidate immune exposures, relying instead on TCR beta sequences and their occurrence across donors. An earlier analysis of approximately 640 of the donors applied high-throughput TCR beta sequencing to assess whether each TCR beta V gene segment acted as functional or pseudogenic. Donor age, sex, ethnicity and CMV serostatus were compiled together with the repertoire data. In a later genetic analysis, genome-wide SNP genotypes for about three fifths of the roughly 670 donors were used, and that subset was treated as a discovery cohort. All discovery cohort repertoires had been generated on a single sequencing platform. Class I and class II HLA loci were covered by the typing at four-digit resolution. The number of typed donors differed by locus: roughly 629-630 for A, B, C, DRB1 and DQB1; 500 to 550 for DQA1; about 600 for DPA1; and around 470 for DPB1. Several DR-DQ haplotypes were treated as single units for association and clustering because of strong linkage in the cohort. Across 300 to 500 genotyped donors of the cohort, an average of about 250,000 unique TCR beta nucleotide sequences per donor were sequenced, and approximately 19% of those sequences were non-productive. Results the study describes overall, beyond this receptor: Specific HLA alleles were associated with about 17,000 TCR beta sequences at a false discovery rate of 0.05 in a later analysis. Because HLA typing was missing for some donors at each locus, association tests included only the typed subset. The presence/absence analyses assumed that sequencing depth was roughly uniform across donors, and that assumption may not be true. In a later analysis, most CMV-associated TCR beta chains were found to appear HLA-restricted, with HLA associations seemingly driven largely by CMV exposure. Some IMGT-functional V segments, including TRBV6-2 and TRBV6-3, could not be told apart with the 87-base-pair reads, so those segments were excluded. In a later genetic analysis, a missense DCLRE1C variant was associated with V-gene and J-gene trimming of TCR beta chains, and the association was replicated in an independent cohort. Linkage disequilibrium might explain the correlated functional status among segregating V segments, but an unknown experimental factor could not be ruled out. CMV serostatus was the only immune exposure information available for the cohort. The sequencing pipeline was judged likely to have produced a cluster of highly shared sequence variants as a technical artifact. Several of the top co-occurrence clusters appeared to be linked to parvovirus B19, influenza, CMV and Epstein-Barr virus, according to a later analysis. According to a later analysis, TCR association rates differed among HLA loci, with DRB1 alleles showing the most associated TCRs and HLA-C alleles showing the fewest. In a later analysis, HLA-associated TCR beta chains showed more clonal expansion and lower generation probabilities than non-associated chains that were equally common. The study gave a list of 150 to 200 TCR beta chains associated with cytomegalovirus. The authors suggested that the approach could potentially be generalized to other disease states and immunological phenotypes. The classifier was reported to diagnose cytomegalovirus status with high specificity and sensitivity in both the original and validation cohorts. In vitro tests confirmed that three of the cytomegalovirus-associated TCR beta chains recognize cytomegalovirus antigens. Across donors, most TCR sequences were observed very rarely, whereas some public TCRs were present in many individuals. Because counts were too low, about 17 rarely observed V segments, including chromosome 9 orphons, were excluded from the earlier analysis of several hundred of the donors. In this cohort, only TCR beta chains were sequenced, and detectable features were limited by the absence of alpha or paired-chain data. A further reported finding was that TCR beta sequences accurately predicted the HLA-A and HLA-B alleles for most subjects in the first cohort. Compared with the roughly 670-donor mean, donors in an Asian-associated ancestry cluster had fewer N-insertions in productive TCRs, according to a later genetic analysis. Assigning TCR associations to individual alleles was difficult when HLA alleles, especially DR and DQ, strongly co-occurred. An earlier analysis of approximately 570 of the donors showed that most TCR beta V segments appeared in productive rearrangements either about 90% or about 30% of the time, which broadly matched IMGT annotations.

The cohort comprised around 700 healthy bone marrow donors. Cohort members were all nominally healthy when sampled, although unrecorded immune exposures were likely present. The donor was CMV seropositive and was included in the group of about 290 seropositive cohort members. A peripheral blood sample was provided by each donor, and peripheral blood mononuclear cells were used for TCR beta sequencing. Genomic DNA was extracted from the blood cell samples with the Qiagen DNeasy Blood Extraction Kit. From its cysteine to its phenylalanine, the CDR3 spans 17 amino acids. Just the 51-base CDR3 DNA is kept, in frame starting at base 1. V was cut back by 1 base and J by 2 bases, leaving a gap of 18 bases between them. Sequences MGHRA (CDR1) and YSYEKL (CDR2) are obtained from the germline V gene. Preparation of the library involved the immunoSEQ multiplex PCR assay. A mixture of 60 forward primers for TCR Vbeta segments and 13 reverse primers for TCR Jbeta segments was used in the multiplex PCR. Amplification of the CDR3 region of rearranged TCR beta genes was performed with a multiplex PCR assay on genomic DNA. The amplified TCR beta libraries were sequenced on the Illumina HiSeq System as 87-base-pair reads. The paper's processing steps were these. In a later analysis, 80 million or so unique TCR beta chains were counted across the roughly 670 repertoires, and around 10 million of these chains were shared by at least two donors. A nearest-neighbor algorithm error-corrected the raw reads and collapsed the reads into unique sequences, merging closely related sequences to remove PCR and sequencing errors. CDR3 sequences were aligned to IMGT reference sequences to assign V, D and J gene segments. For a sequence to be retained, a match of at least six nucleotides to both a V gene segment and a J gene segment was required. Rearrangements were classified as productive when the CDR3 lacked stop codons and remained in frame with V and J, and all other rearrangements were classified as non-productive. CDR3 was defined according to IMGT convention as the region running from the second conserved V-encoded cysteine to the conserved J-encoded phenylalanine. Sequences without an unambiguous match to a single V gene segment were excluded from the earlier analysis of about 600 of the donors. An earlier analysis of several hundred of the donors called V segments functional above 56.7% productive rearrangements and segregating when the between-donor standard deviation exceeded 5%. A statistical classification framework was built to diagnose cytomegalovirus status from the catalog of TCR beta chain sequences. A later analysis assigned V and J genes by comparing TCR nucleotide sequences with IMGT/GENE-DB human TR gene sequences. In a later analysis, CDR3 sequences and most-parsimonious VDJ recombination scenarios were assigned using the TCRdist pipeline. In a later analysis, each TCR beta chain was defined by its CDR3 amino acid sequence together with its V-gene family, and reads without a unique V-gene family were excluded. As a way to deal with suspected cross-contamination and a sequencing artifact, a later analysis dropped hundreds of nucleotide sequences that were highly shared and had low generation probability. A later analysis calculated a clonal expansion index for each public chain from normalized within-repertoire ranks of inferred template counts. Generation probabilities in a later analysis came from a VDJ recombination model fitted to out-of-frame rearrangements, and those results were checked against IGoR. In a later analysis, hypergeometric tests were used to score TCR-TCR, TCR-HLA and TCR-CMV co-occurrence, with a repertoire-size bias correction applied to TCR pairs. A later analysis estimated false discovery rates by permuting HLA or CMV assignments 20 times. In a later analysis, co-occurring TCRs were grouped using DBSCAN, with TCRdist sequence similarity added in when clustering inside HLA-allele-positive subsets. Co-occurrence clustering excluded repertoires with fewer than 30,000 or more than 120,000 public chains, plus five with anomalous nucleotide sharing. TCRdb carries this immuneACCESS record with in-frame sequences only. Its versions omit some clonotypes, under half of them owing to an unresolved V gene in the studies checked, with the rest unexplained. That table gives V, J and clone size, and the DNA gave D and trimming. The sample table holds 200,000 or so clones, of which roughly 84% were seen once. Of the sample, around 3% falls within the top ten clones.

The chain is assembled from TRBV4-1 and TRBJ2-7; the D gene is perhaps TRBD2, from 6 matching bases. The receptor's source is a woman aged 45-60 years in good health and CMV-seropositive. The sequenced sample consisted of PBMCs. The base sequence is TGCGCCAGCAGCCAAGGATTGGGTGGAGGGGACGCCTACGAGCAGTACTTC. This is translated as CASSQGLGGGDAYEQYF.